One sample yielded the 9 T cell receptor beta chains listed below, sequenced in a study of identical twins. TCRdb re-called the 5' RACE reads with MiXCR, one entry per CDR3 protein. The sample has roughly 570,000 distinct CDR3 sequences, approximately 9.6% seen once. The same data also went into a second study, on yellow fever vaccine responses in identical twins.

Sequencing used PBMCs. All receptors come from a woman younger than 30 in good health.

This clonotype has a handful of counts. This chain joins TRBV3-1 and TRBJ2-1; 8 nucleotides align to TRBD2. Looked up from germline, CDR1 is LGHDT and CDR2 is YNNKEL (reference sequence). The junction had 5 bases not matched to a gene; V was cut back by 1 base and J by 0 bases. The CDR3 is made up of 17 amino acids. The CDR3 is CASSQGLGGASYNEQFF. CDR3 DNA sequence: TGTGCCAGCAGCCAAGGGCTCGGGGGGGCCTCCTACAATGAGCAGTTCTTC.

This clonotype has a handful of counts. The chain uses TRBV3-1 and TRBJ2-4, with a possible D match to TRBD1 (6 bases). The CDR3 is made up of 16 amino acids. Germline values: CDR1 LGHDT, CDR2 YNNKEL (reference sequence). Trimming took 4 bases from V and 8 from J, leaving 21 bases between them. The CDR3 protein is CASSLRPKGVEDIQYF. CDR3 DNA sequence: TGTGCCAGCAGCCTGCGACCCAAGGGGGTAGAGGACATTCAGTACTTC.

The rearrangement uses TRBV2 and TRBJ2-7; 11 bases agree with TRBD2. Germline V gene lookup returns CDR1 SNHLY and CDR2 FYNNEI. Trimming at V came to 7 bases and at J to 3 bases, leaving 8 bases not matched to a gene. This CDR3 contains 15 residues. The CDR3 loop reads CASTGTGLAVYEQYF. As DNA, the CDR3 is TGTGCCAGCACAGGGACGGGACTAGCGGTCTACGAGCAGTACTTC.

At least ten counts were recorded for this clonotype. The CDR3 sequence is CSVERQPGTEAFF. Here the CDR3 DNA reads TGCAGCGTTGAACGGCAACCGGGCACTGAAGCTTTCTTT. This chain uses TRBV29-1 with TRBJ1-1; D is uncertain. Per the germline V gene, CDR1 is SQVTM and CDR2 is ANQGSEA. Trimming stripped 2 bases from V and 4 bases from J, with 11 bases between. This CDR3 is 13 amino acids long. Full variable domain (remainder filled in from reference TRBV29-1 and TRBJ1-1): SAVISQKPSRDICQRGTSLTIQCQVDSQVTMMFWYRQQPGQSLTLIATANQGSEATYESGFVIDKFPISRPNLTFSTLTVSNMSPEDSSIYLCSVERQPGTEAFFGQGTRLTVV.

This clonotype was seen many times. This rearrangement joins TRBV11-3 to TRBJ1-1; no firm D call. CDR3 size: 13 residues. Germline V lookup: CDR1 SGHNT, CDR2 YENEEA. V lost 1 base, J lost 5 bases, and 8 bases lay in between. CDR3 DNA: TGTGCCAGCAGCTTAGTTGCCGGGACTGAAGCTTTCTTT. Amino acids: CASSLVAGTEAFF.

In this sample, this clonotype turned up a few times. J is TRBJ2-2 and V is TRBV4-3; 7 bases agree with TRBD1. Trimming removed 0 bases from V and 8 bases from J; junction bases left unmatched: 9. CDR3 length: 16 residues. Germline values: CDR1 LGHNA, CDR2 YSLEER. CDR3 nucleotide sequence: TGCGCCAGCAGCCAAGAGGACAGGATGAACAGGGGGGAGCTGTTTTTT. Residues: CASSQEDRMNRGELFF.

This clonotype appeared many times. The chain uses TRBV4-3 and TRBJ2-2; D might be TRBD1 (6 bases). From germline, CDR1 is LGHNA and CDR2 YSLEER. The CDR3 length is 18 residues. The V end was cut by 4 bases, the J end by 4 bases, with 22 bases between. This CDR3 reads CASSPLSLIQGGTGELFF. CDR3 in DNA: TGCGCCAGCAGCCCACTCTCACTCATACAGGGTGGCACCGGGGAGCTGTTTTTT.

This clonotype was recorded a few times. V gene TRBV20-1 combines with J gene TRBJ2-4; the D gene is possibly TRBD1 (6 bases). The germline V gene has CDR1 DFQATT and CDR2 SNEGSKA (reference sequence). The V gene lost 0 bases and the J gene lost 1 base, with 10 bases spanning the gap. The CDR3 has 15 residues. CDR3 sequence: CSARDPRGAKNIQYF. CDR3 nucleotide sequence: TGCAGTGCTAGAGATCCAAGGGGGGCCAAAAACATTCAGTACTTC.

This clonotype was counted only a few times. The rearrangement joins TRBV7-2 to TRBJ2-7, with 10 bases lining up with TRBD2. The CDR3 is 15 residues long. Germline V gives CDR1 SGHTA, CDR2 FQGNSA. V was clipped by 6 bases and J by 5 bases; unmatched bases: 10. CDR3 residues: CASSPIPGTSDEQYF. The DNA of the CDR3 is TGTGCCAGCAGTCCGATCCCCGGGACTAGCGACGAGCAGTACTTC.